What follows is one TCR beta chain and its context. The V end was cut by 8 bases, the J end by 6 bases, with 13 bases between. CDR3 length equals 13 residues. Germline lookup yields CDR1 MDHEN and CDR2 SYDVKM. Sequencing used immunoSEQ multiplex PCR; TCRdb keeps in-frame clones, though not all of them. Here the sample spans some 90,000 clones, about 87% being singletons. This entry comes from a study of OX40 agonist ivuxolimab in advanced cancers. This specimen consisted of CD4+ or CD8+ T cells sorted from blood, obtained in a trial of the OX40 agonist ivuxolimab. This receptor was identified in an adult with an advanced solid tumor such as melanoma, head and neck, liver or kidney cancer. The chain couples TRBV28 to TRBJ2-2, with D possibly being TRBD2 (5 bases). This chain's CDR3 is CASYRPGSGELFF. CDR3 nucleotides: TGTGCCAGCTACCGCCCGGGATCCGGGGAGCTGTTTTTT. Together with reference TRBV28 and TRBJ2-2, the CDR3 gives the full variable domain: DVKVTQSSRYLVKRTGEKVFLECVQDMDHENMFWYRQDPGLGLRLIYFSYDVKMKEKGDIPEGYSVSREKKERFSLILESASTNQTSMYLCASYRPGSGELFFGEGSRLTVL.